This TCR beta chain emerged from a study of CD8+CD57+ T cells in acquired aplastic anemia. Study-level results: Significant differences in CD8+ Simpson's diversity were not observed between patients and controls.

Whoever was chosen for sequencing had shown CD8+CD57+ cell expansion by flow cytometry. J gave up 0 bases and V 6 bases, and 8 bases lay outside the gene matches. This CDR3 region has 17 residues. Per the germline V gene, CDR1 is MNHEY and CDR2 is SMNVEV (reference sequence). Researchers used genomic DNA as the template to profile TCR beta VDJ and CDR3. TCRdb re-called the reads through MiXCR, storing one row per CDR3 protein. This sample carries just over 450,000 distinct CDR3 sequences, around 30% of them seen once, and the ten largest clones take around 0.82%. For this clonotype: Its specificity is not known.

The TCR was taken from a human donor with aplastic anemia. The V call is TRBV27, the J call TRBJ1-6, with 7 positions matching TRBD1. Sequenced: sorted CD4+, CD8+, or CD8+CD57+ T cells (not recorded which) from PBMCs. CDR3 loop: CASSDRVFSSYNSPLHF. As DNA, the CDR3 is TGTGCCAGCAGCGACAGGGTCTTTAGCTCCTATAATTCACCCCTCCACTTT.